Each of the 24 T cell receptor beta chains below was sequenced from the same sample in a study of blood T cell repertoires in COVID-19. Produced via immunoSEQ multiplex PCR; TCRdb's table is partial and in-frame only. The sample includes fewer than 250,000 clones, approximately 81% of them seen just once. Sequencing was carried out using peripheral blood. The receptors derive from an elderly woman with COVID-19, enrolled during active disease.

V is TRBV19 and J is TRBJ1-2; the match to TRBD1 covers 10 bases. The germline gives CDR1 LNHDA, CDR2 SQIVND (reference sequence). The CDR3 length is 15 residues. Trimming at V came to 5 bases and at J to 8 bases, leaving 11 bases not matched to a gene. CDR3 bases: TGTGCCAGTAGTCCTGCTTGGACAGGGGGTGGCGGCTACACCTTC. Its translation is CASSPAWTGGGGYTF.

The V and J genes are TRBV15 and TRBJ1-4, with D possibly matching TRBD1 (5 bases). The germline gives CDR1 LNHNV, CDR2 YYDKDF (reference sequence). Between the trimmed V and J ends, which lost 1 base and 1 base, there was a span of 7 bases. The CDR3 length is 15 residues. For the CDR3, the DNA is TGTGCCACCAGCAGAGCAGGGTTAACTAATGAAAAACTGTTTTTT. Its translation is CATSRAGLTNEKLFF.

The chain carries TRBV27 and TRBJ2-5; D is perhaps TRBD1 (5 bases). Deletions cut 2 bases from V and 5 bases from J, with 9 bases between. The CDR3 sequence is 13 residues long. Per the germline V gene, CDR1 is MNHEY and CDR2 is SMNVEV (reference sequence). The CDR3 loop reads CASSLQGWETQYF. CDR3 DNA sequence: TGTGCCAGCAGTTTACAGGGCTGGGAGACCCAGTACTTC.

The chain combines TRBV5-1 with TRBJ1-5; tentatively, D is TRBD1 (5 bases). Between the trimmed V and J ends, which lost 0 bases and 7 bases, there was a span of 17 bases. The CDR3 length is 16 residues. Looked up from germline, CDR1 is SGHRS and CDR2 is YFSETQ. Here the CDR3 DNA reads TGCGCCAGCAGCTTGGATGGTGACAGAGCAGGCCAGCCCCAGCATTTT. Protein sequence: CASSLDGDRAGQPQHF.

The chain carries TRBV5-4 and TRBJ1-4, with TRBD1 identical over 7 bases. Germline CDR1 SGHNT, CDR2 YYREEE (reference sequence). V shed 3 bases, J shed 1 base, and the junction held 6 bases outside the gene matches. This CDR3 is built from 16 residues. The CDR3 DNA is TGTGCCAGCAGCTCCTTAGGGGGCCGAACTAATGAAAAACTGTTTTTT. It is translated as CASSSLGGRTNEKLFF. Full variable domain (rest looked up from reference TRBV5-4 and TRBJ1-4): ETGVTQSPTHLIKTRGQQVTLRCSSQSGHNTVSWYQQALGQGPQFIFQYYREEENGRGNFPPRFSGLQFPNYSSELNVNALELDDSALYLCASSSLGGRTNEKLFFGSGTQLSVL.

The chain combines TRBV5-1 with TRBJ1-1; D may be TRBD1 (5 bases). Germline-derived CDR1 and CDR2 are SGHRS and YFSETQ. The CDR3 is made up of 13 amino acids. V shed 4 bases and J shed 4 bases, with 11 bases lying between them. The CDR3 region has the DNA TGCGCCAGCAGCAGCTCGGGGGGCACTGAAGCTTTCTTT. This codes for CASSSSGGTEAFF.

This chain links TRBV4-1 with TRBJ2-1; TRBD2 might be the D (6 bases). CDR1 is MGHRA and CDR2 is YSYEKL in the germline V gene. The CDR3 loop spans 18 amino acids. Trimming removed 0 bases at V and 5 bases at J, with 20 bases between. As DNA, the CDR3 is TGCGCCAGCAGCCAAGATAGATTAGTGTCGGGGGAGAACAATGAGCAGTTCTTC. Translated, it gives CASSQDRLVSGENNEQFF.

This clone appeared a single time. V usage is TRBV12-3 or TRBV12-4 and J usage is TRBJ1-1; D call uncertain. This CDR3 region has 13 residues. V lost 5 bases and J lost 1, with 8 bases in between. The CDR3 nucleotides read TGTGCCAGCAGTCCAGCGGGGAACACTGAAGCTTTCTTT. Translation gives CASSPAGNTEAFF.

The chain has TRBV5-1 and TRBJ1-4; TRBD1 agrees at 10 bases. Per the germline V gene, CDR1 is SGHRS and CDR2 is YFSETQ. The V gene end was trimmed by 4 bases and the J gene end by 8 bases; junction bases not matched to a gene: 8. The CDR3 runs 15 residues. In DNA form, the CDR3 reads TGCGCCAGCAGCACGGGACAGGGGAGAGGGGAAAAACTGTTTTTT. Its protein is CASSTGQGRGEKLFF.

The V gene is TRBV6-6, the J gene TRBJ1-5; tentative D call: TRBD1 (5 bases). Trimming took 10 bases from V and 4 from J, leaving 11 bases between them. Germline assignment: CDR1 MNHNY and CDR2 SVGAGI (reference sequence). CDR3 size: 12 residues. The CDR3 here is CATKDTNQPQHF. In DNA, the CDR3 is TGTGCCACCAAGGACACTAATCAGCCCCAGCATTTT.

The chain recombines TRBV27 with TRBJ2-7; 7 bases are shared with TRBD1. This CDR3 comprises 15 residues. Losses at the gene ends were 6 bases for V and 0 bases for J; bases not matched to a gene: 8. Germline-derived CDR1 and CDR2 are MNHEY and SMNVEV (reference sequence). The CDR3 spells CASSLGQSSSYEQYF. The CDR3 DNA reads as TGTGCCAGCAGCTTGGGACAGTCAAGCTCCTACGAGCAGTACTTC.

The chain recombines TRBV5-1 with TRBJ2-1; 12 bases line up with TRBD1. Looked up from germline, CDR1 is SGHRS and CDR2 is YFSETQ. V lost 4 bases, J lost 8 bases, and 7 bases stayed unmatched. The length of the CDR3 is 15 residues. DNA of the CDR3: TGCGCCAGCAGCACTTCCGGGACAGGGGGCGATGAGCAGTTCTTC. This encodes CASSTSGTGGDEQFF.

The rearrangement links TRBV27 to TRBJ2-7; 8 bases match TRBD1. Germline V gene data show CDR1 as MNHEY and CDR2 as SMNVEV (reference sequence). This CDR3 spans 15 amino acids. The trim removed 6 bases at V and 4 bases at J, leaving 11 bases unmatched. The CDR3 bases are TGTGCCAGCAGGCGACAGGGGAAAAGTAGTTACGAGCAGTACTTC. This translates into CASRRQGKSSYEQYF.

The chain has TRBV19 and TRBJ1-5; D ambiguous. CDR1 and CDR2 (germline): LNHDA, SQIVND (reference sequence). The CDR3 is made up of 16 amino acids. V lost 1 base to trimming and J lost 2 bases, with 12 bases between them. This CDR3 reads CASSIAVGSRNQPQHF. The DNA of the CDR3 is TGTGCCAGTAGTATAGCCGTGGGGAGCCGCAATCAGCCCCAGCATTTT.

The V gene is TRBV30, the J gene TRBJ2-5, with a weak D call TRBD2 (6 bases). The germline V gene has CDR1 GTSNPN and CDR2 SVGIG (reference sequence). Trimming removed 1 base at V and 9 bases at J, with 9 bases between. The CDR3 spans 11 residues. In DNA form, the CDR3 reads TGTGCCTGGAGTGGAGGCGGGGCCCAGTACTTC. Its protein product is CAWSGGGAQYF.

The chain links TRBV5-4 to TRBJ1-6, with D perhaps matching TRBD1 (6 bases). V gave up 4 bases and J gave up 7 bases, with 27 bases separating them. CDR1 is SGHNT and CDR2 is YYREEE in the germline V gene (reference sequence). This CDR3 contains 19 residues. CDR3 nucleotide sequence: TGTGCCAGCAGCCCTACGACAGGACGATCCCCCGGGTTGAATTCACCCCTCCACTTT. Protein product: CASSPTTGRSPGLNSPLHF.

This chain joins TRBV10-1 and TRBJ1-1; weak D call: TRBD1 (5 bases). With 3 bases removed from V and 8 bases from J, the gap between germline ends came to 7 bases. The CDR3 loop spans 11 amino acids. Germline V gene sequence: CDR1 WNHNN, CDR2 SYGVQD (reference sequence). The CDR3 DNA reads TGCGCCAGCAGTGACAGGGCCGAAGCTTTCTTT. The encoded protein is CASSDRAEAFF.

The J gene is TRBJ1-6, the V gene TRBV6-4, with 9 nucleotides matching TRBD1. The CDR3 is 15 residues long. J lost 8 bases, V lost 6 bases, and 8 bases had no gene match. Looked up from germline, CDR1 is MRHNA and CDR2 is SNTAGT. CDR3 region: CASSPDRGSYSPLHF. As DNA, the CDR3 is TGTGCCAGCAGCCCCGACAGGGGGTCCTATTCACCCCTCCACTTT.

The chain joins TRBV7-8 to TRBJ1-3; D is unclear. Germline V gives CDR1 SGHVS, CDR2 FQNEAQ. V shed 8 bases and J shed 0 bases, with 11 bases lying between them. The length of the CDR3 is 14 residues. The CDR3 loop is CASVKLLSGNTIYF. CDR3 DNA sequence: TGTGCCAGCGTGAAGCTCCTCTCTGGAAACACCATATATTTT. Complete variable domain (other parts from reference TRBV7-8 and TRBJ1-3): GAGVSQSPRYKVAKRGQDVALRCDPISGHVSLFWYQQALGQGPEFLTYFQNEAQLDKSGLPSDRFFAERPEGSVSTLKIQRTQQEDSAVYLCASVKLLSGNTIYFGEGSWLTVV.

J is TRBJ1-3 and V is TRBV30, with D hard to call. Germline CDR1 reads GTSNPN; CDR2 reads SVGIG (reference sequence). The CDR3 has 15 residues. The V gene lost 2 bases and the J gene lost 8 bases, with 19 bases spanning the gap. The CDR3 spells CAWSRFGTLEDTIYF. For the CDR3, the DNA is TGTGCCTGGAGTAGGTTCGGAACCCTTGAGGACACCATATATTTT.

The V gene is TRBV5-1, the J gene TRBJ2-2, with D tentatively TRBD2 (5 bases). The CDR3 is made up of 15 amino acids. V was clipped by 0 bases and J by 4 bases, with 10 bases between them. Germline-derived CDR1 and CDR2 are SGHRS and YFSETQ. CDR3 in amino acids: CASSLAYAGTGELFF. In DNA, the CDR3 is TGCGCCAGCAGCTTGGCCTACGCGGGCACCGGGGAGCTGTTTTTT.

This chain uses TRBV5-1 with TRBJ1-2; no definite D call. The CDR3 extends over 14 amino acids. Germline CDR1 is SGHRS and CDR2 is YFSETQ. Trimming took off 3 bases at V and 4 bases at J, with 13 bases between the two ends. The CDR3: CASSSEAPAYGYTF. The CDR3 bases are TGCGCCAGCAGCTCGGAAGCGCCTGCCTATGGCTACACCTTC.

This chain uses TRBV7-9 with TRBJ2-7; D might be TRBD1 (6 bases). Trimming pared 5 bases from V and 0 bases from J, leaving 14 bases between. This CDR3 contains 15 residues. Germline CDR1 and CDR2: SEHNR and FQNEAQ (reference sequence). CDR3: CASSPDRPSSYEQYF. CDR3 DNA: TGTGCCAGCAGCCCCGACAGGCCGAGCTCCTACGAGCAGTACTTC.

This clone has only one observation. The rearrangement joins TRBV29-1 to TRBJ2-1; 9 nucleotides match TRBD2. The germline V gene encodes CDR1 SQVTM and CDR2 ANQGSEA. CDR3 size: 14 residues. Trimming removed 7 bases from V and 0 bases from J; junction bases left unmatched: 4. The CDR3 loop is CSGRGGSSYNEQFF. The CDR3 coding sequence is TGCAGCGGGCGGGGGGGCAGCTCCTACAATGAGCAGTTCTTC.